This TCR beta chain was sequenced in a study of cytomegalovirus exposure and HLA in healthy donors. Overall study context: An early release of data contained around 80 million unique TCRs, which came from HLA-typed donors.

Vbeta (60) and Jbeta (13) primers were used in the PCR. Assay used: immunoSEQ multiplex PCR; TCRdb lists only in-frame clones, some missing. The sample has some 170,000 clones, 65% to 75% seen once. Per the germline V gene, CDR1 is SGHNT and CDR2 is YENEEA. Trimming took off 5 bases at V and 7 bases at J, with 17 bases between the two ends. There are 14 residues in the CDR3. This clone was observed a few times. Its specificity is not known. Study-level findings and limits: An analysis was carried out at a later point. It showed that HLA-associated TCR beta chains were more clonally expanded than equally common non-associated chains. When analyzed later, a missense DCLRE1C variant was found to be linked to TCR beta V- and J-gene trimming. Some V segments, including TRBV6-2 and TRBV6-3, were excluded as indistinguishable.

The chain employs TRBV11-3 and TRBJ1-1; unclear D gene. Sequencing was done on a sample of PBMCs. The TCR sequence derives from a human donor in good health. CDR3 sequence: CASSGTGSFGEAFF. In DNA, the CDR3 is TGTGCCAGCAGCGGCACGGGATCCTTTGGTGAAGCTTTCTTT.